This TCR beta chain was sequenced during a study of sequential checkpoint blockade in melanoma. In germline, CDR1 is SNHLY, CDR2 FYNNEI. The CDR3 extends over 18 amino acids. The ends were cut back, 7 bases at V and 9 bases at J, with 34 bases in the middle. As for treatment: randomized to nivolumab then ipilimumab (arm A) or the reverse (arm B). Produced via immunoSEQ multiplex PCR; TCRdb's table is partial and in-frame only. The sample has fewer than 40,000 clones, 86% seen once; the top ten hold over 20%. The chain is built from TRBV2 and TRBJ2-7; possibly TRBD1 for D (7 bases). The material sequenced was CD8+ T cells sorted from blood (inferred from file names), taken from a patient given nivolumab and ipilimumab in sequence. The TCR sequence derives from a human donor with melanoma. CDR3 DNA: TGTGCCAGCACCCAAAGGAGCGGCGGGACAGCTAAGCTACGAGGGCAGTACTTC. Residues: CASTQRSGGTAKLRGQYF.